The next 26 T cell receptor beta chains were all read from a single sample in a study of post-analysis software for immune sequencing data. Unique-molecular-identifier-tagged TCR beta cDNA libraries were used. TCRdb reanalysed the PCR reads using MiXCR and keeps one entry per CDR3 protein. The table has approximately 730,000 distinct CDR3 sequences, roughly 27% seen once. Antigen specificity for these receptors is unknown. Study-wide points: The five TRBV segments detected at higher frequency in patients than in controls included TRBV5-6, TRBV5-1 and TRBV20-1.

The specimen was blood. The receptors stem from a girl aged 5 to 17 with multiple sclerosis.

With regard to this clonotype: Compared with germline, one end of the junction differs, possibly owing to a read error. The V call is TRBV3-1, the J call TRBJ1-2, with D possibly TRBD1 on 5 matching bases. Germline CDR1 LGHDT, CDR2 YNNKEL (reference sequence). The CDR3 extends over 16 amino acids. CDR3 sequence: CASSQDPPAREDGYTF. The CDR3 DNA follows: TGCGCCAGCAGCCAAGATCCCCCGGCCAGGGAGGACGGCTACACCTTC. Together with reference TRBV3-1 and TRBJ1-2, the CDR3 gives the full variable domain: DTAVSQTPKYLVTQMGNDKSIKCEQNLGHDTMYWYKQDSKKFLKIMFSYNNKELIINETVPNRFSPKSPDKAHLNLHINSLELGDSAVYFCASSQDPPAREDGYTFGSGTRLTVV.

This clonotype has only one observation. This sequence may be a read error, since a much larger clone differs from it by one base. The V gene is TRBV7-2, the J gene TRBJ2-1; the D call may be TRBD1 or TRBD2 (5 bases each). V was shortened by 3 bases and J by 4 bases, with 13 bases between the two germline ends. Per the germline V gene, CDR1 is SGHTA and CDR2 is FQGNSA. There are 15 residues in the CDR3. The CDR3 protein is CASSFRGRGYNEQFF. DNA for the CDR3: TGTGCCAGCAGCTTTCGGGGACGGGGATACAATGAGCAGTTCTTC.

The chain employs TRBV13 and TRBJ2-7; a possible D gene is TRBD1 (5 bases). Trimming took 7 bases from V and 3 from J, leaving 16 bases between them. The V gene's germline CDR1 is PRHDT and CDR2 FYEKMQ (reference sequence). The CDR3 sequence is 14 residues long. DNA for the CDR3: TGTGCCAGCACTTGGGCAGGGCGACACTACGAGCAGTACTTC. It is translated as CASTWAGRHYEQYF.

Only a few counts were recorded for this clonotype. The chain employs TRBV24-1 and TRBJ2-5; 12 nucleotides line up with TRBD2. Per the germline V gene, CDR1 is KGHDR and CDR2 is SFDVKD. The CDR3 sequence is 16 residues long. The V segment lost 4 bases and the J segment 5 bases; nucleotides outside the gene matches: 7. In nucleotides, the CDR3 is TGTGCCACCAGTGAATTGACTAGCGGGAGAGGTGAGACCCAGTACTTC. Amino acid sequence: CATSELTSGRGETQYF.

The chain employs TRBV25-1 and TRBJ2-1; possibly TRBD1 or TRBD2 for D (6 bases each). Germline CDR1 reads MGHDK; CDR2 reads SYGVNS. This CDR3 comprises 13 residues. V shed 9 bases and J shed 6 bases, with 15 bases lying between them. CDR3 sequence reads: CASDNPGANEQFF. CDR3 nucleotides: TGTGCCAGTGACAATCCGGGGGCCAATGAGCAGTTCTTC.

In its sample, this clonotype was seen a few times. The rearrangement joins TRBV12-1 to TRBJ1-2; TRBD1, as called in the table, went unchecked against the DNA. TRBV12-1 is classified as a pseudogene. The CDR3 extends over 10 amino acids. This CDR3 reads CASGRGCYTF. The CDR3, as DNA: TGTGCCAGCGGTAGGGGATGCTACACCTTC.

The CDR3 DNA sequence: TGTGCCAGCAGTTTGCCTGAGGGAGTTGGCTACACCTTC. This gives the protein CASSLPEGVGYTF. The chain employs TRBV12-3 or TRBV12-4 and TRBJ1-2, with D uncertain. V was trimmed by 3 bases and J by 7 bases, leaving 12 bases between them. The CDR3 totals 13 residues.

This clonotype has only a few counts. The CDR3 DNA follows: TGCAGCGTTGGGGGACAGTGGACCCAGTACTTC. Translated: CSVGGQWTQYF. This chain connects TRBV29-1 to TRBJ2-5, with TRBD1 matching 7 bases. Trimming at V came to 4 bases and at J to 7 bases, leaving 3 bases not matched to a gene. This CDR3 is built from 11 residues. Germline CDR1 SQVTM, CDR2 ANQGSEA.

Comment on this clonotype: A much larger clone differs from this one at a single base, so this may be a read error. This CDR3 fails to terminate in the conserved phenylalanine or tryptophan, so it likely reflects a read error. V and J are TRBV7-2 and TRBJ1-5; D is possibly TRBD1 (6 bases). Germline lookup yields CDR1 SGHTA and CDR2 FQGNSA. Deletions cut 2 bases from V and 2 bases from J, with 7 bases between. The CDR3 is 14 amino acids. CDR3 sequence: CASSLRQGNQPQHV. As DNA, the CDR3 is TGTGCCAGCAGCTTAAGACAGGGCAATCAGCCCCAGCATGTT.

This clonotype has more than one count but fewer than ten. The CDR3 sequence: CSARREGYEQYF. CDR3 coding DNA: TGCAGTGCTAGGCGGGAGGGCTACGAGCAGTACTTC. V is TRBV20-1 and J is TRBJ2-7, with 9 positions matching TRBD2. This CDR3 contains 12 residues. Unmatched junction bases numbered 0, after V lost 3 bases and J lost 3 bases. Germline V CDR1 and CDR2: DFQATT, SNEGSKA (reference sequence).

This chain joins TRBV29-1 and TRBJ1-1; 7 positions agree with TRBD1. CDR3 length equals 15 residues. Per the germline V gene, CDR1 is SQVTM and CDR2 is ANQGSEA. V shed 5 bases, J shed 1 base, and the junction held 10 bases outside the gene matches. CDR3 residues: CSVFVPGGENTEAFF. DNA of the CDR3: TGCAGCGTTTTTGTCCCAGGGGGTGAGAACACTGAAGCTTTCTTT. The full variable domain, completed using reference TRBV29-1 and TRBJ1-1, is SAVISQKPSRDICQRGTSLTIQCQVDSQVTMMFWYRQQPGQSLTLIATANQGSEATYESGFVIDKFPISRPNLTFSTLTVSNMSPEDSSIYLCSVFVPGGENTEAFFGQGTRLTVV.

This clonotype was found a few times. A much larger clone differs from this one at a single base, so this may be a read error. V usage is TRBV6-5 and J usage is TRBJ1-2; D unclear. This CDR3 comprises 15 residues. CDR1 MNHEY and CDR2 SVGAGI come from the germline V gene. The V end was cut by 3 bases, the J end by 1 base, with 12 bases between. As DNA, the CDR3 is TGTGCCAGCAGTTATAGCTCGGGAATTAACTATGGCTACACCTTC. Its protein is CASSYSSGINYGYTF.

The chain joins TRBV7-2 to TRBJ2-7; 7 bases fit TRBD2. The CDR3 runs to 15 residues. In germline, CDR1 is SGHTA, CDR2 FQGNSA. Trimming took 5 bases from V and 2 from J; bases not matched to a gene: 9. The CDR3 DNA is TGTGCCAGCAGCCCCAGGCGGGAGAGTACCTACGAGCAGTACTTC. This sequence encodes CASSPRRESTYEQYF.

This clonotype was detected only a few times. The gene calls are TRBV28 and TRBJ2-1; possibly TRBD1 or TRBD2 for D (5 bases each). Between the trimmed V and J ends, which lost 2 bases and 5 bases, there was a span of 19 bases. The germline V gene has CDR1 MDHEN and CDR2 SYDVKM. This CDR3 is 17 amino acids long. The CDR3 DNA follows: TGTGCCAGCAGTTTAGGGGATTGGGGGTCACCAAACAATGAGCAGTTCTTC. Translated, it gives CASSLGDWGSPNNEQFF.

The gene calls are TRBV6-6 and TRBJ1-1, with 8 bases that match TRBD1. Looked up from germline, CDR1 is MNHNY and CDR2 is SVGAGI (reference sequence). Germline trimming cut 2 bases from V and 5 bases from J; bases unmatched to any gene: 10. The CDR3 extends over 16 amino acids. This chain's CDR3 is CASSYDRGGWGTEAFF. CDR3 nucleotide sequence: TGTGCCAGCAGTTACGACAGGGGAGGATGGGGGACTGAAGCTTTCTTT.

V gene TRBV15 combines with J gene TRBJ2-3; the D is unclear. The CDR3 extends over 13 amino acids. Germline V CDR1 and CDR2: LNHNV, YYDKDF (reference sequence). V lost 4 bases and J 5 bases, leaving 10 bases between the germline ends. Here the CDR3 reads CATSMRRGDTQYF. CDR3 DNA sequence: TGTGCCACCAGCATGAGACGAGGAGATACGCAGTATTTT.

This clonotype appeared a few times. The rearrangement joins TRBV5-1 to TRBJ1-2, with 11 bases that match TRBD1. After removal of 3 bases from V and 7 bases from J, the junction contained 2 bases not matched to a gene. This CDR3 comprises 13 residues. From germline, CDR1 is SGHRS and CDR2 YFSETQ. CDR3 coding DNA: TGCGCCAGCAGCTCGGACAGGGGGCTTGGCTACACCTTC. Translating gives CASSSDRGLGYTF.

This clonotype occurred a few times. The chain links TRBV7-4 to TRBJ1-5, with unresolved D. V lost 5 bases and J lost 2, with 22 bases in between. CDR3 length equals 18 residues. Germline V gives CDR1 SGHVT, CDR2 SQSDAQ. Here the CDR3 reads CASSTSRRQLRGNQPQHF. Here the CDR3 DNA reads TGTGCCAGCAGCACCTCGAGGAGGCAGCTCCGAGGCAATCAGCCCCAGCATTTT. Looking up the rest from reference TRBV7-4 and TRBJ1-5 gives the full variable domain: GAGVSQSPRYKVAKRGRDVALRCDSISGHVTLYWYRQTLGQGSEVLTYSQSDAQRDKSGRPSGRFSAERPERSVSTLKIQRTEQGDSAVYLCASSTSRRQLRGNQPQHFGDGTRLSIL.

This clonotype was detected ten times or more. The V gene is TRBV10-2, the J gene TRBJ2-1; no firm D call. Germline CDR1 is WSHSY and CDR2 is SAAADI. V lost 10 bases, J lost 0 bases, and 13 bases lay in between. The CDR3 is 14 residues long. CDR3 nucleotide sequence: TGCGCCACCATAAAGCTGGGCTCCTACAATGAGCAGTTCTTC. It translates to CATIKLGSYNEQFF.

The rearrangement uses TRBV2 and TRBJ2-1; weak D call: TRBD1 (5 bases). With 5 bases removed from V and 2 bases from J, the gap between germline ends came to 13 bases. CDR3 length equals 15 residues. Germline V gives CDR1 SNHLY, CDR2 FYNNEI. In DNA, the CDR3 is TGTGCCAGCAGTCCCGACAGTTTACCCTACAATGAGCAGTTCTTC. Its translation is CASSPDSLPYNEQFF. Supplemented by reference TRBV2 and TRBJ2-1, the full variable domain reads EPEVTQTPSHQVTQMGQEVILRCVPISNHLYFYWYRQILGQKVEFLVSFYNNEISEKSEIFDDQFSVERPDGSNFTLKIRSTKLEDSAMYFCASSPDSLPYNEQFFGPGTRLTVL.

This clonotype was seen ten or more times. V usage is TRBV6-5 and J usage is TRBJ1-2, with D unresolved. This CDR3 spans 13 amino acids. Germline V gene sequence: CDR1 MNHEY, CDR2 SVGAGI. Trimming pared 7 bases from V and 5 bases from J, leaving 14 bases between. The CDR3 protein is CASTESGRYGYTF. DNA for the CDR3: TGTGCCAGCACTGAGTCGGGTCGATATGGCTACACCTTC.

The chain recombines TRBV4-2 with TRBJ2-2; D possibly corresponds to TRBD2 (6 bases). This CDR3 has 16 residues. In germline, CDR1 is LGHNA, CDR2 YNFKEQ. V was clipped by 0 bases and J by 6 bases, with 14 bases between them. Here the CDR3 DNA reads TGTGCCAGCAGCCAAGATCTAACGGGAGCCCCCGGGGAGCTGTTTTTT. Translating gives CASSQDLTGAPGELFF.

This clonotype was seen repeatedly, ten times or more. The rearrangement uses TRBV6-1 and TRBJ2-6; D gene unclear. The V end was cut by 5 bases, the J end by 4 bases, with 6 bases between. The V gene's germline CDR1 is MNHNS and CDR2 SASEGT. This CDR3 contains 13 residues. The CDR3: CASSMEGANVLTF. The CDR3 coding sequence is TGTGCCAGCAGTATGGAGGGGGCCAACGTCCTGACTTTC.

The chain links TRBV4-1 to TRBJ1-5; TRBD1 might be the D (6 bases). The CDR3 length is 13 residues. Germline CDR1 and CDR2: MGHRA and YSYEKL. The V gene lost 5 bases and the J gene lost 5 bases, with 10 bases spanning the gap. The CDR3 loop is CASSGTSHQPQHF. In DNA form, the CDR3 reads TGCGCCAGCAGCGGGACAAGTCATCAGCCCCAGCATTTT.

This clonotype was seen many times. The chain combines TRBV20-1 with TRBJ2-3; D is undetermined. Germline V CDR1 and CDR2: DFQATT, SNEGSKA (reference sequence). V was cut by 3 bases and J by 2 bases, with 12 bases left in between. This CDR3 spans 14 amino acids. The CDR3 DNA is TGCAGTGCTAGGAAGGGCACAAACACAGATACGCAGTATTTT. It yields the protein CSARKGTNTDTQYF.

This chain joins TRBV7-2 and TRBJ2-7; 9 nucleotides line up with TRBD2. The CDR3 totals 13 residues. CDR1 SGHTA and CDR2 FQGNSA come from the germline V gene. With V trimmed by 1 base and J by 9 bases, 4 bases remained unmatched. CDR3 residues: CASSLVGLAVQYF. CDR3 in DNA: TGTGCCAGCAGCTTAGTGGGACTAGCCGTGCAGTACTTC.